Shown below are 29 T cell receptor beta chains from a single sample sequenced in a study of blood T cell repertoires in COVID-19. Sequencing was performed with immunoSEQ multiplex PCR; in TCRdb, only in-frame clones are kept and a portion is missing. The repertoire holds approximately 260,000 clones, 90% seen once, with 3.5% to 4.5% in the top ten. Sequenced sample: peripheral blood. These receptors were taken from a woman in her thirties or forties with acute or convalescent COVID-19.

As regards this clone: Other nucleotide sequences from this sample produce the same CDR3. The chain joins TRBV5-1 to TRBJ1-4, with 9 bases identical to TRBD1. Trimming removed 0 bases from V and 0 bases from J; junction bases left unmatched: 0. This CDR3 has 16 residues. CDR1 and CDR2 from the germline V gene are SGHRS and YFSETQ. CDR3 sequence reads: CASSLGQGATNEKLFF. The CDR3 bases are TGCGCCAGCAGCTTGGGACAGGGGGCAACTAATGAAAAACTGTTTTTT.

This clone has a handful of counts. The chain employs TRBV30 and TRBJ1-5, with TRBD1 identical over 8 bases. In germline, CDR1 is GTSNPN, CDR2 SVGIG (reference sequence). Trimming at V came to 4 bases and at J to 0 bases, leaving 11 bases not matched to a gene. The CDR3 totals 17 residues. CDR3 loop: CAWTLDRGPYSNQPQHF. CDR3 nucleotides: TGTGCCTGGACGCTAGACAGGGGTCCCTATAGCAATCAGCCCCAGCATTTT.

J is TRBJ1-1 and V is TRBV7-2; D remains unclear. The germline V gene has CDR1 SGHTA and CDR2 FQGNSA. The CDR3 sequence is 14 residues long. The ends were cut back, 3 bases at V and 4 bases at J, with 12 bases in the middle. In DNA, the CDR3 is TGTGCCAGCAGCTTGGCGGTGTCGGGCACTGAAGCTTTCTTT. This codes for CASSLAVSGTEAFF.

CDR3 DNA sequence: TGTGCCAGTAGTATACAGACAGGGAACTATGGCTACACCTTC. This codes for CASSIQTGNYGYTF. The chain combines TRBV19 with TRBJ1-2; 7 bases match TRBD1. The CDR3 loop spans 14 amino acids. Unmatched junction bases numbered 2, after V lost 2 bases and J lost 2 bases. Germline assignment: CDR1 LNHDA and CDR2 SQIVND (reference sequence).

This sequence joins TRBV27 and TRBJ1-1; 9 nucleotides match TRBD1. This CDR3 has 15 amino acids. Losses at the gene ends were 8 bases for V and 4 bases for J; bases not matched to a gene: 11. Germline V gene lookup returns CDR1 MNHEY and CDR2 SMNVEV (reference sequence). CDR3 sequence reads: CASWPETGGATEAFF. CDR3 DNA: TGTGCCAGCTGGCCCGAAACAGGGGGCGCCACTGAAGCTTTCTTT.

This chain links TRBV21-1 with TRBJ2-7; the table's TRBD1 call for D was not verified on the DNA. TRBV21-1 is labeled a pseudogene. The CDR3 spans 16 residues. The CDR3: CASSKATTGGSYEQYV. CDR3 nucleotides: TGTGCCAGCAGCAAAGCAACGACAGGGGGCTCCTACGAGCAGTACGTC.

The gene calls are TRBV29-1 and TRBJ2-3, with TRBD2 as a possible D gene (6 bases). This CDR3 has 13 amino acids. Deletions cut 6 bases from V and 6 bases from J, with 16 bases between. The V gene's germline CDR1 is SQVTM and CDR2 ANQGSEA. The CDR3 DNA follows: TGCAGCGTAACGGAGGGGCAAGCGGATACGCAGTATTTT. Residues: CSVTEGQADTQYF.

The chain joins TRBV3-1 (or the pseudogene TRBV3-2) to TRBJ1-2, with D tentatively TRBD1 (5 bases). V was trimmed by 1 base and J by 8 bases, leaving 20 bases between them. The germline V gene has CDR1 LGHDT and CDR2 YNNKEL (reference sequence). This CDR3 has 16 residues. CDR3 in DNA: TGTGCCAGCAGCCAAGGGGCCAGGAGGGACCCGGGAGGCTACACCTTC. Its translation: CASSQGARRDPGGYTF.

This rearrangement joins TRBV28 to TRBJ1-1; 8 bases map to TRBD1. The trim removed 6 bases at V and 1 base at J, leaving 10 bases unmatched. This CDR3 comprises 16 residues. Germline V gives CDR1 MDHEN, CDR2 SYDVKM. The CDR3 region is CASRPPWTGRNTEAFF. CDR3 nucleotides: TGTGCCAGCAGACCTCCTTGGACAGGGAGGAACACTGAAGCTTTCTTT.

The chain is built from TRBV7-6 and TRBJ2-4; the D gene is possibly TRBD2 (6 bases). Trimming stripped 0 bases from V and 8 bases from J, with 11 bases between. The CDR3 is 14 residues long. Per the germline V gene, CDR1 is SGHVS and CDR2 is FNYEAQ. The CDR3 DNA reads as TGTGCCAGCAGCTTAGCGCCCGGGGAGGACATTCAGTACTTC. Its protein is CASSLAPGEDIQYF.

This clone was detected a few times. The rearrangement joins TRBV18 to TRBJ2-1, with 9 positions matching TRBD2. The V segment lost 3 bases and the J segment 7 bases; nucleotides outside the gene matches: 10. Germline V CDR1 and CDR2: KGHSH, LQKENI. CDR3 length: 16 residues. CDR3 bases: TGTGCCAGCTCACCGCTCTGGCGGGGGGGCAAAAATGAGCAGTTCTTC. Translating it yields CASSPLWRGGKNEQFF.

The J gene is TRBJ2-2, the V gene TRBV7-6; maybe TRBD2 (6 bases). V was pared by 5 bases and J by 5 bases, with 15 bases between. Germline V gene data show CDR1 as SGHVS and CDR2 as FNYEAQ. The CDR3 extends over 15 amino acids. CDR3 DNA sequence: TGTGCCAGCAGCCCTCAACGGGGGTGGACCGGGGAGCTGTTTTTT. Its translation is CASSPQRGWTGELFF. Based on the CDR3 plus reference TRBV7-6 and TRBJ2-2, the full variable domain is GAGVSQSPRYKVTKRGQDVALRCDPISGHVSLYWYRQALGQGPEFLTYFNYEAQQDKSGLPNDRFSAERPEGSISTLTIQRTEQRDSAMYRCASSPQRGWTGELFFGEGSRLTVL.

This chain joins TRBV12-3 or TRBV12-4 and TRBJ1-3, with D uncertain. There are 13 residues in the CDR3. Trimming shortened V by 4 bases and J by 0 bases, and 4 bases separated the two germline ends. The CDR3 region has the DNA TGTGCCAGCAGTTCAGGCTCTGGAAACACCATATATTTT. Translated, it gives CASSSGSGNTIYF.

V and J are TRBV5-1 and TRBJ2-3; 9 bases fit TRBD2. Germline V gene sequence: CDR1 SGHRS, CDR2 YFSETQ. Trimming at V came to 4 bases and at J to 3 bases, leaving 9 bases not matched to a gene. The CDR3 loop spans 16 amino acids. The CDR3 nucleotides read TGCGCCAGCAGCCCGGGACTAGCTGAAGGAACAGATACGCAGTATTTT. Translated, it gives CASSPGLAEGTDTQYF.

This chain links TRBV6-1 with TRBJ2-7; possibly TRBD2 for D (6 bases). The germline V and J ends were trimmed by 2 bases and 7 bases, with 15 bases remaining between them. Germline lookup yields CDR1 MNHNS and CDR2 SASEGT. This CDR3 spans 14 amino acids. The CDR3 bases are TGTGCCAGCAGTGAACCTCCGGGGGTGGGTGAGCAGTACGTC. Translating gives CASSEPPGVGEQYV.

The chain uses TRBV5-1 and TRBJ2-3; tentatively, D is TRBD2 (5 bases). CDR3 size: 15 residues. V was cut by 0 bases and J by 6 bases, with 14 bases left in between. CDR1 SGHRS and CDR2 YFSETQ come from the germline V gene. For the CDR3, the DNA is TGCGCCAGCAGCTTGGAGGCTAGCTTTCCGGATACGCAGTATTTT. Translated: CASSLEASFPDTQYF. Combining the CDR3 with reference TRBV5-1 and TRBJ2-3 gives the whole variable domain KAGVTQTPRYLIKTRGQQVTLSCSPISGHRSVSWYQQTPGQGLQFLFEYFSETQRNKGNFPGRFSGRQFSNSRSEMNVSTLELGDSALYLCASSLEASFPDTQYFGPGTRLTVL.

The chain carries TRBV5-4 and TRBJ2-3, with 7 bases identical to TRBD2. From germline, CDR1 is SGHNT and CDR2 YYREEE (reference sequence). V shed 1 base, J shed 5 bases, and the junction held 4 bases outside the gene matches. The length of the CDR3 is 14 residues. The CDR3 loop is CASSLSAGIDTQYF. CDR3 nucleotides: TGTGCCAGCAGCTTGTCAGCGGGAATAGATACGCAGTATTTT.

This clone has just one count. This chain joins TRBV13 and TRBJ2-5, with a tentative D call TRBD2 (6 bases). Trimming pared 5 bases from V and 4 bases from J, leaving 11 bases between. CDR1 is PRHDT, CDR2 FYEKMQ, per germline (reference sequence). This CDR3 comprises 13 residues. CDR3 region: CASSLTSIETQYF. CDR3 coding DNA: TGTGCCAGCAGCCTCACTAGCATAGAGACCCAGTACTTC. Complete variable domain (other parts from reference TRBV13 and TRBJ2-5): AAGVIQSPRHLIKEKRETATLKCYPIPRHDTVYWYQQGPGQDPQFLISFYEKMQSDKGSIPDRFSAQQFSDYHSELNMSSLELGDSALYFCASSLTSIETQYFGPGTRLLVL.

The genes are TRBV4-1 and TRBJ2-5, with D tentatively TRBD2 (6 bases). The germline V and J ends were trimmed by 2 bases and 3 bases, with 10 bases remaining between them. The germline V gene has CDR1 MGHRA and CDR2 YSYEKL. This CDR3 has 14 amino acids. The DNA of the CDR3 is TGCGCCAGCAGCCAATCTAGCGTCAAAGAGACCCAGTACTTC. It encodes CASSQSSVKETQYF.

The chain is built from TRBV1 and TRBJ1-1; the D segment call TRBD1 is taken from the table without a DNA check. TRBV1 is classified as a pseudogene. This CDR3 is built from 14 residues. Written as DNA, the CDR3 is TGCACCAGCAGCGAAAGGGACAGGAACACTGAAGCTTTCTTT. The encoded protein is CTSSERDRNTEAFF.

The rearrangement links TRBV6-5 to TRBJ1-5; the D gene is possibly TRBD1 (5 bases). The length of the CDR3 is 15 residues. Per the germline V gene, CDR1 is MNHEY and CDR2 is SVGAGI. V was clipped by 2 bases and J by 1 base, with 9 bases between them. The CDR3: CASSYGRASNQPQHF. In nucleotides, the CDR3 is TGTGCCAGCAGTTACGGCAGGGCGAGCAATCAGCCCCAGCATTTT.

The chain combines TRBV18 with TRBJ1-2; D not certain. The germline V gene has CDR1 KGHSH and CDR2 LQKENI. The CDR3 has 15 amino acids. V was trimmed by 3 bases and J by 1 base, leaving 12 bases between them. CDR3 region: CASSPTLADNYGYTF. DNA of the CDR3: TGTGCCAGCTCACCGACCCTAGCTGATAACTATGGCTACACCTTC.

The J gene is TRBJ1-2, the V gene TRBV10-3, with D maybe TRBD1 (5 bases). The CDR3 spans 13 residues. V lost 11 bases, J lost 2 bases, and 15 bases lay in between. Germline CDR1 is ENHRY and CDR2 is SYGVKD. CDR3 sequence: CAGGGGQNYGYTF. The CDR3 DNA reads TGTGCCGGCGGGGGAGGGCAGAACTATGGCTACACCTTC.

J is TRBJ2-5 and V is TRBV7-9, with D hard to call. V lost 3 bases, J lost 0 bases, and 5 bases lay in between. The germline V gene has CDR1 SEHNR and CDR2 FQNEAQ (reference sequence). The CDR3 is 13 residues long. CDR3 protein: CASSFIDQETQYF. The DNA of the CDR3 is TGTGCCAGCAGCTTTATTGACCAAGAGACCCAGTACTTC.

This clone has just one count. The rearrangement uses TRBV10-2 and TRBJ2-7; D gene unclear. Germline V gives CDR1 WSHSY, CDR2 SAAADI. V shed 0 bases and J shed 7 bases, with 13 bases lying between them. This CDR3 is 14 amino acids long. CDR3 sequence reads: CASSESTPTSEQYV. The CDR3 nucleotides are TGCGCCAGCAGTGAGTCGACTCCCACATCGGAGCAGTACGTC.

V and J are TRBV30 and TRBJ1-2; possibly TRBD1 for D (6 bases). Trimming cost V 2 bases and J 2 bases, with 9 bases left between them. The CDR3 length is 13 residues. Germline CDR1 is GTSNPN and CDR2 is SVGIG (reference sequence). The CDR3 reads CAWSQTGNYGYTF. The CDR3, as DNA: TGTGCCTGGAGTCAGACAGGCAACTATGGCTACACCTTC.

The table lists this clone with a count of one. The chain is built from TRBV10-3 and TRBJ2-2; TRBD1 might be the D (6 bases). The V end lost 6 bases, the J end lost 6 bases, and 14 bases lay between the germline ends. The germline gives CDR1 ENHRY, CDR2 SYGVKD. The CDR3 has 14 amino acids. The CDR3 DNA is TGTGCCATCAGCATTCGTGGGGGCCCCGGGGAGCTGTTTTTT. Translating gives CAISIRGGPGELFF.

This chain uses TRBV27 with TRBJ1-2; D gene uncertain. Germline CDR1 and CDR2: MNHEY and SMNVEV (reference sequence). This CDR3 is 14 amino acids long. Trimming removed 5 bases from V and 4 bases from J, with 14 bases in between. DNA of the CDR3: TGTGCCAGCAGTCCCGGATCACAGCTCTATGGCTACACCTTC. Its translation is CASSPGSQLYGYTF.

CDR3 residues: CASSQDGRASGEQFF. CDR3 coding DNA: TGTGCCAGCAGCCAAGATGGGAGGGCGAGTGGGGAGCAGTTCTTC. The V gene is TRBV4-2, the J gene TRBJ2-1; TRBD2 matches 7 bases. This CDR3 spans 15 amino acids. Unmatched junction bases numbered 9, after V lost 0 bases and J lost 10 bases. Germline V gene lookup returns CDR1 LGHNA and CDR2 YNFKEQ.